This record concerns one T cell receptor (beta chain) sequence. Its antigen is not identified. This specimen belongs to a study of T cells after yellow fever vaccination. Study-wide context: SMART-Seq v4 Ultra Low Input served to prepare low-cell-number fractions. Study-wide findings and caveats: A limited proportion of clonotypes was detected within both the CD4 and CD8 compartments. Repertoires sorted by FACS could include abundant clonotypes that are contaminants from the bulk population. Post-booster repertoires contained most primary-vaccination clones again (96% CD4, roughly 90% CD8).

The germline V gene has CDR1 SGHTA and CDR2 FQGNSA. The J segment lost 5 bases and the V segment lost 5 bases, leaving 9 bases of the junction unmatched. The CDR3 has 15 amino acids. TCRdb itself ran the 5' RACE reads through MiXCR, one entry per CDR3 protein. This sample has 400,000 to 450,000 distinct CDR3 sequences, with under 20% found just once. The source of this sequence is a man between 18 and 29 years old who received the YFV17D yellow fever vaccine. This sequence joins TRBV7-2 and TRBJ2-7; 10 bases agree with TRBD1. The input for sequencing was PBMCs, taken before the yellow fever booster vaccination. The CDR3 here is CASSPGDRGSDEQYF. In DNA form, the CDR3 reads TGTGCCAGCAGCCCCGGGGACAGGGGTAGCGACGAGCAGTACTTC.